This T cell receptor (beta chain) was sequenced for a study of cytomegalovirus exposure and HLA in healthy donors. Assay: immunoSEQ multiplex PCR; the TCRdb copy retains only in-frame clones and omits some. The sample lists under 300,000 clones; about 86% were seen once. Trimming stripped 6 bases from V and 0 bases from J, with 20 bases between. Germline V gene data show CDR1 as MNHEY and CDR2 as SMNVEV (reference sequence). This CDR3 comprises 17 residues. The rearrangement links TRBV27 to TRBJ1-2, with D tentatively TRBD1 (6 bases). The sequence came from a woman between 18 and 30 years old in good health and CMV-seronegative. Sequenced sample: PBMCs. CDR3 bases: TGTGCCAGCAGGGCGCAGAACAGGGTCCCAGCTAACTATGGCTACACCTTC. Protein: CASRAQNRVPANYGYTF.